This T cell receptor beta chain emerged from a study of OX40 agonist ivuxolimab in advanced cancers. Study summary: The dose-escalation group included hepatocellular carcinoma, melanoma, renal cell carcinoma and head and neck cancer. Study-wide points: At 0.1-3.0 mg/kg, partial responders had clonal expansion among the lowest observed.

Concerning this clone: Its antigen is undetermined.

TCRdb keeps only in-frame clones here, not all; method: immunoSEQ multiplex PCR. This sample has fewer than 100,000 clones, with around 92% found just once. Sample: CD4+ or CD8+ T cells sorted from blood, taken in a trial of the OX40 agonist ivuxolimab. The sequence derives from an adult with an advanced solid tumor such as melanoma, head and neck, liver or kidney cancer.

For the CDR3, the DNA is TGTGCCAGCAGCGTAGGGCCAGATACGCAGTATTTT. Protein sequence: CASSVGPDTQYF. The V gene is TRBV9, the J gene TRBJ2-3; D gene ambiguous. The CDR3 spans 12 residues. The germline V gene has CDR1 SGDLS and CDR2 YYNGEE. With 0 bases removed from V and 4 bases from J, the gap between germline ends came to 3 bases.